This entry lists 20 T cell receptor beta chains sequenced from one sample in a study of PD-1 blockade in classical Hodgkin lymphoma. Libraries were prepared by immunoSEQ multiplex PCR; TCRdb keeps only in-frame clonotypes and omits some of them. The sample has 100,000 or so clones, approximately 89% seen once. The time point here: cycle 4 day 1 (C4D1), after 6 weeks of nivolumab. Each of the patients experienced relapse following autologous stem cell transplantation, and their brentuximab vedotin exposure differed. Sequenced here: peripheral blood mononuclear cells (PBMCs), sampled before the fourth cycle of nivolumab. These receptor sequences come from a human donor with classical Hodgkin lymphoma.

Written as DNA, the CDR3 is TGTGCCAGCAGTTTAAGTCAGGTTAATCAGCCCCAGCATTTT. It translates to CASSLSQVNQPQHF. This chain joins TRBV28 and TRBJ1-5; D unclear. The V and J ends lost 2 bases and 4 bases respectively, with 9 bases between them. The CDR3 loop spans 14 amino acids. Germline lookup yields CDR1 MDHEN and CDR2 SYDVKM.

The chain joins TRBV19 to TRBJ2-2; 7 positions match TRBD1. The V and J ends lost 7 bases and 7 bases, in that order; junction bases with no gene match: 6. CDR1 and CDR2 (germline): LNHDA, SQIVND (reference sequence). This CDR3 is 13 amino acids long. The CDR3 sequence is CASTRGLGGELFF. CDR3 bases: TGTGCCAGTACGAGGGGGCTCGGCGGGGAGCTGTTTTTT.

The CDR3 sequence is CASRYRDREKLFF. The CDR3 nucleotides are TGTGCCAGCAGGTACCGGGACAGGGAAAAACTGTTTTTT. This rearrangement joins TRBV2 to TRBJ1-4; TRBD1 matches at 8 bases. The germline V gene encodes CDR1 SNHLY and CDR2 FYNNEI. V lost 6 bases, J lost 8 bases, and 5 bases stayed unmatched. This CDR3 is 13 amino acids long.

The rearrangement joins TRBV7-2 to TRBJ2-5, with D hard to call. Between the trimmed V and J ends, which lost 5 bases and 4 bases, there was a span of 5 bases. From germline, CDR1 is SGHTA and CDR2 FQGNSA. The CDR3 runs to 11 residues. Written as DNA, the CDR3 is TGTGCCAGCAGCCCCCGAGAGACCCAGTACTTC. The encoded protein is CASSPRETQYF.

The CDR3 reads CASIFSGSSYNEQFF. CDR3 coding DNA: TGTGCCAGCATTTTTAGCGGGAGCTCCTACAATGAGCAGTTCTTC. The chain carries TRBV28 and TRBJ2-1, with 9 bases that match TRBD2. This CDR3 is built from 15 residues. With V trimmed by 7 bases and J by 0 bases, 4 bases remained unmatched. Germline V gene data show CDR1 as MDHEN and CDR2 as SYDVKM.

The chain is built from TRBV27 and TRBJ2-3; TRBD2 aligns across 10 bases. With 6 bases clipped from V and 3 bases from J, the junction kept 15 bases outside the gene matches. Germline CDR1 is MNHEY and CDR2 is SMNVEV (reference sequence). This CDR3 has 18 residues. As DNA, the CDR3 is TGTGCCAGCAGCTTGATGGGGCTAGCGGGAGTTAGTACAGATACGCAGTATTTT. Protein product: CASSLMGLAGVSTDTQYF.

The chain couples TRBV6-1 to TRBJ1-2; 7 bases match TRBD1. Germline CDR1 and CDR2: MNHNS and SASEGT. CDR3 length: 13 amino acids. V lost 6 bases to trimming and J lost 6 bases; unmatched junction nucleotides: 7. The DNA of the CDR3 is TGTGCCAGCAGCACGGGACAGAATGATGGCTACACCTTC. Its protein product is CASSTGQNDGYTF.

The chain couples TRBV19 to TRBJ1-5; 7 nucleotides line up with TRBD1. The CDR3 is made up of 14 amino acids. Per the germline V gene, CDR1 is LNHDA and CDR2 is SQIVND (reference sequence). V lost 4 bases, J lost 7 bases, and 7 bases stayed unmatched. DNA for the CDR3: TGTGCCAGTAGTACCACAGGGGCAGGGCAGCCCCAGCATTTT. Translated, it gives CASSTTGAGQPQHF.

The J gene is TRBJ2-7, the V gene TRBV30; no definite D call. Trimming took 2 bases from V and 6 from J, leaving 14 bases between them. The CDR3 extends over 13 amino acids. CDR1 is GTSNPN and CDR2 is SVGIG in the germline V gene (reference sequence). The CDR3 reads CAWSRAESGEQYF. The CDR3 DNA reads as TGTGCCTGGAGTCGGGCGGAAAGTGGCGAGCAGTACTTC.

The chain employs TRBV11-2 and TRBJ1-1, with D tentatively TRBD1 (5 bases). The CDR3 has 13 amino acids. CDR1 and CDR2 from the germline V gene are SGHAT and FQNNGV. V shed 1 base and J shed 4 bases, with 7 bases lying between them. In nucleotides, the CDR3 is TGTGCCAGCAGCTTAGCCGGGGCCACTGAAGCTTTCTTT. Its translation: CASSLAGATEAFF.

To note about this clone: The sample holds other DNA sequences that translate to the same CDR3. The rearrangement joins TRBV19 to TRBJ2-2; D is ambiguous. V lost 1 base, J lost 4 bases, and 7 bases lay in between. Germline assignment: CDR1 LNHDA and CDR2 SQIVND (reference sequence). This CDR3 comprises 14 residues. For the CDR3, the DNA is TGTGCCAGTAGTATAGGTCTGGGCACCGGGGAGCTGTTTTTT. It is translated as CASSIGLGTGELFF.

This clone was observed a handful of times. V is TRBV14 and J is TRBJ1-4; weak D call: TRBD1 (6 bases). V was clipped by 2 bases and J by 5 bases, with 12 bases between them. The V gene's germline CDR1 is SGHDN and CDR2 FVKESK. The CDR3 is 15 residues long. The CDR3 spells CASSQNRAVNEKLFF. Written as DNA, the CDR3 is TGTGCCAGCAGCCAAAACAGGGCTGTCAATGAAAAACTGTTTTTT. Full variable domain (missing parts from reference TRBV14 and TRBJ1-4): EAGVTQFPSHSVIEKGQTVTLRCDPISGHDNLYWYRRVMGKEIKFLLHFVKESKQDESGMPNNRFLAERTGGTYSTLKVQPAELEDSGVYFCASSQNRAVNEKLFFGSGTQLSVL.

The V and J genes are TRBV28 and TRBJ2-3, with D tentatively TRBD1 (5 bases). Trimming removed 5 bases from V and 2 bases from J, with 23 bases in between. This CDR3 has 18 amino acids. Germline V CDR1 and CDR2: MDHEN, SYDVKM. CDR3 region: CASSPWGRLTPHTDTQYF. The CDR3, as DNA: TGTGCCAGCAGTCCGTGGGGCCGACTGACCCCGCACACAGATACGCAGTATTTT. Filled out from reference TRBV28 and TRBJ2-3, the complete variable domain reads DVKVTQSSRYLVKRTGEKVFLECVQDMDHENMFWYRQDPGLGLRLIYFSYDVKMKEKGDIPEGYSVSREKKERFSLILESASTNQTSMYLCASSPWGRLTPHTDTQYFGPGTRLTVL.

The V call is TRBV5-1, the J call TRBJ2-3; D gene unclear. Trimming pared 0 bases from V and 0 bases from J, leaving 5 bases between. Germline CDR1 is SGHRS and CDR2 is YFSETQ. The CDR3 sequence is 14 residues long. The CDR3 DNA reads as TGCGCCAGCAGCTTGGAGTCTAGCACAGATACGCAGTATTTT. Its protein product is CASSLESSTDTQYF. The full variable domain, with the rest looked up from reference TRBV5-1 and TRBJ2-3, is KAGVTQTPRYLIKTRGQQVTLSCSPISGHRSVSWYQQTPGQGLQFLFEYFSETQRNKGNFPGRFSGRQFSNSRSEMNVSTLELGDSALYLCASSLESSTDTQYFGPGTRLTVL.

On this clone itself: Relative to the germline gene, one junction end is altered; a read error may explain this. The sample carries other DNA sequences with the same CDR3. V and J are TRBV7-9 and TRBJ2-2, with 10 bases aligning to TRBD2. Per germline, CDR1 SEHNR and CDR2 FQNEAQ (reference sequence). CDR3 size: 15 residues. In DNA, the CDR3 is TGCGCCAGCAGCCTCATAAGCGGGAGGGCCGGGGAGCTGTTTTTT. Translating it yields CASSLISGRAGELFF.

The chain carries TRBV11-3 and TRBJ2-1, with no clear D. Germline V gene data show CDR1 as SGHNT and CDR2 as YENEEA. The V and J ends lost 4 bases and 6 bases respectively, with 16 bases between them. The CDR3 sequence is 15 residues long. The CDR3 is CASSSPVRGSNEQFF. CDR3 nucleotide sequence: TGTGCCAGCAGCTCGCCAGTTCGAGGATCCAATGAGCAGTTCTTC.

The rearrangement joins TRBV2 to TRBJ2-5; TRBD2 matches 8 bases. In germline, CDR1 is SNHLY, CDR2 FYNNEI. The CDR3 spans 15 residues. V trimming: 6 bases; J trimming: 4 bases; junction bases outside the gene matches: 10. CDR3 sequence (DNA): TGTGCCAGCAGGAGCGATAGGACTAGCCCAGAGACCCAGTACTTC. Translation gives CASRSDRTSPETQYF.

CDR3 coding DNA: TGTGCCAGCGCTACAGGGGCTGACACTGAAGCTTTCTTT. It translates to CASATGADTEAFF. V gene TRBV18 combines with J gene TRBJ1-1; 7 bases fit TRBD1. The CDR3 consists of 13 residues. Germline assignment: CDR1 KGHSH and CDR2 LQKENI. With V trimmed by 8 bases and J by 3 bases, 6 bases remained unmatched.

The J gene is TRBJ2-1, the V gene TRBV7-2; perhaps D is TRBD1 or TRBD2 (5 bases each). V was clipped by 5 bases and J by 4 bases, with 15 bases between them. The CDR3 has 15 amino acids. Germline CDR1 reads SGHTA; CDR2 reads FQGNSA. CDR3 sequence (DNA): TGTGCCAGCAGCCCGGGGCTACCCAAATACAATGAGCAGTTCTTC. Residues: CASSPGLPKYNEQFF.

CDR3 nucleotide sequence: TGTGCCAGCAGTTCCTTGACGGATGAAAAACTGTTTTTT. Translating it yields CASSSLTDEKLFF. The chain joins TRBV27 to TRBJ1-4; D is unclear. In germline, CDR1 is MNHEY, CDR2 SMNVEV (reference sequence). V was clipped by 4 bases and J by 6 bases, with 9 bases between them. CDR3 length: 13 residues.